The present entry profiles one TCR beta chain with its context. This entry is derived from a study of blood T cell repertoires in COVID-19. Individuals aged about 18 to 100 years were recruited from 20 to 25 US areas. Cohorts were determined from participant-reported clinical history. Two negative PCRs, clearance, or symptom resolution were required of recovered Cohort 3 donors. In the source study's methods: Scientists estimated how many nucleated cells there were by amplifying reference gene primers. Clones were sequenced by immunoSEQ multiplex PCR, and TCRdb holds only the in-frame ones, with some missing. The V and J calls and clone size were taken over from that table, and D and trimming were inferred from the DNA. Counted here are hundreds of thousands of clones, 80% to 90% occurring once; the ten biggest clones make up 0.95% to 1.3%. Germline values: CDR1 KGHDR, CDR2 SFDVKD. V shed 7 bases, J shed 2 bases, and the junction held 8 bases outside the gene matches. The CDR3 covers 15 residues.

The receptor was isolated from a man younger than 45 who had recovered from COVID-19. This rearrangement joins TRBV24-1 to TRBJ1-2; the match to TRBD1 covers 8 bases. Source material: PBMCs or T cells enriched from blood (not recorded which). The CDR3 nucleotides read TGTGCCACCAGCCACTCCGACAGGGGCAACTATGGCTACACCTTC. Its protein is CATSHSDRGNYGYTF.